The next 23 T cell receptor beta chains were all read from a single sample in a study of tumor-infiltrating lymphocytes in primary liver carcinoma. A primer in the constant region served to generate TCR beta cDNA from 500 ng of total RNA. Amplification in three nested multiplex PCR rounds with slightly modified ARM-PCR gave rise to TCR beta libraries. It was with TRBV1-TRBV30 forward primers and a C-beta reverse primer that the first two PCR rounds were run, at about 9 cycles each. TCRdb re-analysed the multiplex PCR reads in MiXCR, keeping a single row per CDR3 protein. The profile shows about 32,000 distinct CDR3 sequences, under 75% of them singletons. Co-extraction of both nucleic acids (RNA and DNA) used roughly 18-32 mg of unsorted bulk tissue. Sequenced material: liver tumor tissue from sampling region 4. Indicated subset: tumor region T4, right-lateral pole. The receptors shown here come from a man aged 40-50 years with primary liver carcinoma and hepatitis B virus infection.

This clonotype was observed once. The gene calls are TRBV4-3 and TRBJ2-1; D may match TRBD1 or TRBD2 (6 bases each). The CDR3 length is 13 residues. Germline CDR1 is LGHNA and CDR2 is YSLEER. V lost 0 bases to trimming and J lost 9 bases, with 9 bases between them. Written as DNA, the CDR3 is TGCGCCAGCAGCCAAGAGGAGGGGGTTGAGCAGTTCTTC. This codes for CASSQEEGVEQFF.

Comments on this clonotype: A junction boundary mismatches the germline segment, possibly from a read error. This rearrangement joins TRBV11-2 to TRBJ1-6; 8 nucleotides line up with TRBD1. The V gene's germline CDR1 is SGHAT and CDR2 FQNNGV. This CDR3 region has 15 residues. DNA of the CDR3: TGTGCCGACAGCCAAGGACAGGGAGTGAATTCACCACTCAACTTT. Amino acid sequence: CADSQGQGVNSPLNF.

Note on this clonotype: One junction end disagrees with the germline gene, perhaps due to a read error. The rearrangement uses TRBV24-1 and TRBJ2-6; no firm D call. This CDR3 is 15 amino acids long. The V gene's germline CDR1 is KGHDR and CDR2 SFDVKD. CDR3 protein: CAISDDLSGANVLTF. The CDR3 DNA sequence: TGTGCCATCAGTGATGACCTATCTGGGGCCAACGTCCTGACTTTC.

Note on this clonotype: It is likely a read error, because the conserved phenylalanine at the end of the CDR3 is missing. This sequence joins TRBV12-3 or TRBV12-4 and TRBJ1-2; maybe TRBD1 (6 bases). Between the trimmed V and J ends, which lost 5 bases and 7 bases, there was a span of 17 bases. The CDR3 is made up of 14 amino acids. The chain's CDR3 is CASSLDSIGAGYTL. In DNA form, the CDR3 reads TGTGCCAGCAGTCTGGACAGTATAGGAGCTGGCTACACCCTC.

There are many counts of this clonotype. DNA for the CDR3: TGCAGCGTTCCCGGGTCGGGTAATGAAAAACTGTTTTTT. This encodes CSVPGSGNEKLFF. The J gene is TRBJ1-4, the V gene TRBV29-1, with D hard to call. The V gene's germline CDR1 is SQVTM and CDR2 ANQGSEA. Trimming cost V 5 bases and J 4 bases, with 11 bases left between them. This CDR3 has 13 amino acids.

Here the CDR3 reads CASSLAVPGPPHNEQFF. As DNA, the CDR3 is TGTGCCAGCAGCTTAGCCGTACCAGGACCCCCCCACAATGAGCAGTTCTTC. This chain uses TRBV11-3 with TRBJ2-1; D gene uncertain. Looked up from germline, CDR1 is SGHNT and CDR2 is YENEEA. V lost 1 base and J 5 bases, leaving 18 bases between the germline ends. The CDR3 is made up of 17 amino acids.

Remarks on this clonotype: One junction end disagrees with the germline gene, perhaps due to a read error. V is TRBV4-1 and J is TRBJ2-3, with D perhaps matching TRBD1 (6 bases). The CDR3 is made up of 15 amino acids. The germline V gene encodes CDR1 MGHRA and CDR2 YSYEKL. In DNA, the CDR3 is TGCACCAACAGCAAACAGGGAGTGGGCACAGTTACGCAGTATTTT. This encodes CTNSKQGVGTVTQYF.

This clonotype came up a few times. The CDR3 region is CAVSAQLAGVTGELFF. DNA of the CDR3: TGTGCCGTCAGCGCCCAACTAGCGGGAGTAACCGGGGAGCTGTTTTTT. The rearrangement uses TRBV5-5 and TRBJ2-2; 11 nucleotides match TRBD2. V shed 10 bases and J 5 bases; nucleotides not matched to a gene: 13. Germline-derived CDR1 and CDR2 are SGHKS and YYEKEE (reference sequence). The length of the CDR3 is 16 residues.

V and J are TRBV10-3 and TRBJ2-1; tentatively, D is TRBD2 (5 bases). V lost 6 bases and J lost 10, with 22 bases in between. This CDR3 comprises 15 residues. In germline, CDR1 is ENHRY, CDR2 SYGVKD. Written as DNA, the CDR3 is TGTGCCATCAGCGCTGGGGAGCTCATCCAATGGGAGCAGTTCTTC. Its protein is CAISAGELIQWEQFF.

Note on this clonotype: One end of the junction fails to match germline, which may point to a read error. The V gene is TRBV5-1, the J gene TRBJ2-5; 9 bases are a match to TRBD2. The CDR3 totals 18 residues. From germline, CDR1 is SGHRS and CDR2 YFSETQ. CDR3 coding DNA: TGCGGCAGCAGCTTGGCCGGGGCTAGCGGGGCCCTACAAGAGACTCAGTACTTC. Its translation: CGSSLAGASGALQETQYF.

This clonotype has more than one count but fewer than ten. Sequence at one end of the junction differs from germline and may be a read error. The CDR3, as DNA: TGCGCTAGCAGCTTGGCCATCGCCTGTGGGGCCAACGTCCTGACTTTC. The encoded protein is CASSLAIACGANVLTF. The chain combines TRBV5-1 with TRBJ2-6; D call uncertain. Germline CDR1 SGHRS, CDR2 YFSETQ. This CDR3 is 16 amino acids long.

This clonotype was recorded many times. V and J are TRBV4-3 and TRBJ2-6; D may correspond to TRBD1 or TRBD2 (5 bases each). This CDR3 has 14 amino acids. V lost 1 base, J lost 7 bases, and 8 bases lay in between. Germline V CDR1 and CDR2: LGHNA, YSLEER. CDR3 DNA sequence: TGCGCCAGCAGCCAAGGTGGGGGAGCCAACGTCCTGACTTTC. Translation gives CASSQGGGANVLTF.

This clonotype has only a few counts. J is TRBJ2-3 and V is TRBV28, with TRBD2 matching 8 bases. The CDR3 contains 15 residues. Germline loops: CDR1 MDHEN, CDR2 SYDVKM. V gave up 9 bases and J gave up 2 bases; unmatched junction bases: 10. DNA for the CDR3: TGTGCCAGTAGCCGCCCAGCGGGGGACACAGATACGCAGTATTTT. This gives the protein CASSRPAGDTDTQYF.

As for this clonotype: At one boundary the junction diverges from the germline segment, which might be a read error. The rearrangement joins TRBV29-1 to TRBJ2-7; D might be TRBD2 (6 bases). In germline, CDR1 is SQVTM, CDR2 ANQGSEA. The CDR3 is made up of 15 amino acids. DNA for the CDR3: TGCAGCGTTGAAGATCCAGGAGGGAGCTCCTGCGATCAGTACTTT. This encodes CSVEDPGGSSCDQYF.

A remark on this clonotype: Its ends do not fully match the called genes, so a read error is possible. The CDR3 bases are TGCGCCAGCAGCCCCACCAGGGGGGCAACCGGGGAGCTTTTTTTT. The encoded protein is CASSPTRGATGELFF. The rearrangement uses TRBV11-2 and TRBJ2-2; a weak D match, TRBD1 (7 bases). The CDR3 contains 15 residues. Germline values: CDR1 SGHAT, CDR2 FQNNGV.

Worth noting for this clonotype: One end of the junction varies from germline; a read error may be responsible. The chain joins TRBV5-1 to TRBJ2-2, with a weak D call TRBD1 (7 bases). CDR3 length equals 15 residues. The germline gives CDR1 SGHRS, CDR2 YFSETQ. CDR3 region: CTSSDRVPNTGELFF. The DNA for the CDR3 is TGCACTAGCAGCGACAGGGTCCCGAACACCGGGGAGCTGTTCTTT.

About this clonotype: Here the CDR3 omits its conserved ending phenylalanine or tryptophan, so a read error is the likely source. V gene TRBV11-3 combines with J gene TRBJ1-1, with D maybe TRBD1 (5 bases). This CDR3 has 13 amino acids. Trimming cost V 9 bases and J 6 bases, with 17 bases left between them. Germline V lookup: CDR1 SGHNT, CDR2 YENEEA. Here the CDR3 reads CARSTRQGAEAFS. The CDR3, as DNA: TGTGCCAGGAGCACTCGACAAGGGGCTGAAGCTTTCTCT.

In this sample, this clonotype is medium-sized. This chain uses TRBV29-1 with TRBJ1-2; 8 nucleotides line up with TRBD1. Germline values: CDR1 SQVTM, CDR2 ANQGSEA. V was pared by 7 bases and J by 6 bases, with 10 bases of the junction left unmatched. The CDR3 runs to 13 residues. The CDR3, as DNA: TGCAGCGCCTCGCAGGGGGCTGAGAATGGCTACACCTTC. Translating gives CSASQGAENGYTF.

The table lists this clonotype with a few counts. This chain connects TRBV6-1 to TRBJ2-6, with D tentatively TRBD1 (5 bases). CDR1 and CDR2 from the germline V gene are MNHNS and SASEGT. The CDR3 loop spans 16 amino acids. Between the trimmed V and J ends, which lost 1 base and 14 bases, there was a span of 21 bases. The CDR3 loop is CASSEVVITGASLLTF. The DNA of the CDR3 is TGTGCCAGCAGTGAAGTTGTGATAACTGGGGCCAGCCTCCTGACTTTC.

The chain joins TRBV30 to TRBJ2-7; TRBD2 might be the D (6 bases). Germline CDR1 GTSNPN, CDR2 SVGIG (reference sequence). CDR3 length: 13 residues. The DNA of the CDR3 is TGTGTATGGAGTAGGGAGGACTCCTACGAGCAGTACTTC. Its protein is CVWSREDSYEQYF.

To note about this clonotype: The junction differs from germline at one of its ends, possibly a read error. Written as DNA, the CDR3 is TGTGCCAGCTCACCCATAGCGTTGGGTACGCGGTATTTT. Protein product: CASSPIALGTRYF. The chain uses TRBV18 and TRBJ2-3; possibly TRBD2 for D (5 bases). The CDR3 runs 13 residues. Looked up from germline, CDR1 is KGHSH and CDR2 is LQKENI. The complete variable domain, with remaining parts taken from reference TRBV18 and TRBJ2-3, reads NAGVMQNPRHLVRRRGQEARLRCSPMKGHSHVYWYRQLPEEGLKFMVYLQKENIIDESGMPKERFSAEFPKEGPSILRIQQVVRGDSAAYFCASSPIALGTRYFGPGTRLTVL.

This sequence joins TRBV6-5 and TRBJ2-3, with 8 nucleotides matching TRBD2. CDR1 and CDR2 from the germline V gene are MNHEY and SVGAGI. The CDR3 has 15 residues. The junction had 11 bases not matched to a gene; V was cut back by 7 bases and J by 5 bases. The DNA of the CDR3 is TGTGCCAGCAACCCGGGACTAGAGGGAAGAGATACGCAGTATTTT. Protein sequence: CASNPGLEGRDTQYF.

For this clonotype: Compared with germline, one end of the junction differs, possibly owing to a read error. CDR3 region: CGNSSERTGETQYF. In DNA, the CDR3 is TGTGGCAACAGTTCAGAGCGTACCGGGGAGACTCAGTACTTC. The J gene is TRBJ2-5, the V gene TRBV12-3 or TRBV12-4, with D perhaps matching TRBD2 (5 bases). This CDR3 is built from 14 residues.